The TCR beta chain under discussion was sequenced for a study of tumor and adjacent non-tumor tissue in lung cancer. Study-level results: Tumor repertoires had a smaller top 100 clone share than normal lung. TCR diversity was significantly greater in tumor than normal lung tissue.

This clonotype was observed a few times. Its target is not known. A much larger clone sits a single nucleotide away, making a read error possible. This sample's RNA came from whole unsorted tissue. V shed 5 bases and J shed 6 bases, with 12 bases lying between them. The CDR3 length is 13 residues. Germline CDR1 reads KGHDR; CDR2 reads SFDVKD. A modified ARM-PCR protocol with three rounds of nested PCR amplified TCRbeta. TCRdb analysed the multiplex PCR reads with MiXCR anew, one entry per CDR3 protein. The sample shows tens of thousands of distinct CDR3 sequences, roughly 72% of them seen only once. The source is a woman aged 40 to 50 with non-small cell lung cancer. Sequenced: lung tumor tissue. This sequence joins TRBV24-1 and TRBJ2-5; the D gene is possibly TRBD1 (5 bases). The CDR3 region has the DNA TGTGCCACCAGTGGAGCAGGGCGCAAGACCCAGTACTTC. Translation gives CATSGAGRKTQYF.